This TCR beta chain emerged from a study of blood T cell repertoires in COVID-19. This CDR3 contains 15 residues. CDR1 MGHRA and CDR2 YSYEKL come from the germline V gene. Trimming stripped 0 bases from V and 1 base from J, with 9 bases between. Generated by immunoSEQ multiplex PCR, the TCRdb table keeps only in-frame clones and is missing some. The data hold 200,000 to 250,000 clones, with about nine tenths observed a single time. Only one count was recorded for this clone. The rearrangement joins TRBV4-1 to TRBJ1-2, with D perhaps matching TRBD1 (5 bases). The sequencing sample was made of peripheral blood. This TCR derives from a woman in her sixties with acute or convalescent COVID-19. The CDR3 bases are TGCGCCAGCAGCCAAGATGGGGGACTTAACTATGGCTACACCTTC. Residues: CASSQDGGLNYGYTF.